This T cell receptor beta chain is drawn from a study of T cell clones after liver transplantation. Sequenced by immunoSEQ multiplex PCR; TCRdb stores in-frame clones only, minus some. The table includes nearly 55,000 clones, approximately 88% detected once. There are 18 residues in the CDR3. V was cut by 1 base and J by 1 base, with 19 bases left in between. The germline V gene has CDR1 SGHAT and CDR2 FQNNGV. Thawed unstimulated PBMCs were FACS-sorted by CD3, CD4 and CD8 into two populations. The clonotype comes from a human donor who received a liver transplant. The chain joins TRBV11-2 to TRBJ1-1; D is ambiguous. Sequencing used CD4+ T cells from blood, obtained before liver transplant. The DNA of the CDR3 is TGTGCCAGCAGCTTAGTTTTAGGGCGGGGAATAACGAACACTGAAGCTTTCTTT. Protein sequence: CASSLVLGRGITNTEAFF.